This TCR beta chain is drawn from a study of T cell responses to AZD1222 COVID-19 vaccine. The method was immunoSEQ multiplex PCR; TCRdb's version includes in-frame clones alone and lacks a portion of them. The repertoire includes around 99,000 clones, around nine tenths of them detected once, and 12% sits in the top ten. Concerning this clone itself: Its antigen remains unidentified.

This CDR3 has 15 residues. Per the germline V gene, CDR1 is LNHNV and CDR2 is YYDKDF (reference sequence). Trimming left V 3 bases short and J 7 bases short, with 13 bases between. Study-level results: The breadth and depth of Spike-specific TCRs increased once two AZD1222 doses had been given.

The input for sequencing was peripheral blood, taken on day 0 of AZD1222 vaccination. The chain is built from TRBV15 and TRBJ1-6; D remains ambiguous. The clonotype comes from an adult in good health. For the CDR3, the DNA is TGTGCCACCAGCAGCCCCCTCACGTTAAATTCACCCCTCCACTTT. Translated, it gives CATSSPLTLNSPLHF.